Sequencing of this T cell receptor (beta chain) was carried out in a study of cytomegalovirus exposure and HLA in healthy donors. Broader study findings: TCR beta chain V- and J-gene trimming was linked, in a later analysis, to a missense variant in DCLRE1C. The productive fraction for most TCR beta V segments was about 87% or about 30% in an earlier analysis.

Vbeta (60) and Jbeta (13) primers were used in the PCR. In the study's own analysis: An analysis that came later counted 60 million to 80 million unique TCR beta chains, around 12 million shared. TCRdb's copy holds only in-frame clones and misses some; the assay was immunoSEQ multiplex PCR. That table gives V, J and clone size, and the DNA gave D and trimming. The sample includes 35,000 to 50,000 clones. As concerns this clone: The target antigen is unknown.

Germline CDR1 SNHLY, CDR2 FYNNEI. V gave up 6 bases and J gave up 8 bases; unmatched junction bases: 8. The CDR3 length is 15 residues. This rearrangement joins TRBV2 to TRBJ2-1; 12 nucleotides line up with TRBD2. The sequencing sample was made of PBMCs. The sequence was collected from a woman aged 25 to 45 in good health and CMV-seropositive. CDR3 amino acids: CASSDGGLAGHEQFF. The CDR3, as DNA: TGTGCCAGCAGCGACGGGGGACTAGCGGGCCATGAGCAGTTCTTC.